This T cell receptor beta chain was identified in a study of Ad26.COV2.S vaccination and SARS-CoV-2 variants. A word on this clone: The antigen is undetermined.

Sequencing was performed with immunoSEQ multiplex PCR; in TCRdb, only in-frame clones are kept and a portion is missing. This table holds 430,000 or so clones, roughly 89% found once. General study findings and limits: A substantial breadth of spike-specific CD8+ and CD4+ T cell responses after vaccination has been reported.

Noted treatment: some 20 received Ad26.COV2.S at low or high dose, single or two shots; about 5 received placebo; per-sample allocation not given. Day 63 after the first injection of vaccine or placebo was the sampling time. This TCR derives from a person aged 18-65 years who received the Ad26.COV2.S COVID-19 vaccine or a placebo. This sample comprised peripheral blood, obtained in a trial of Ad26.COV2.S vaccine versus placebo.

CDR3 residues: CASSPLEGAGANVLTF. In nucleotides, the CDR3 is TGTGCCAGCTCACCATTGGAGGGTGCAGGGGCCAACGTCCTGACTTTC. The chain couples TRBV18 to TRBJ2-6; a possible D gene is TRBD2 (6 bases). The V end was cut by 2 bases, the J end by 4 bases, with 12 bases between. CDR3 length: 16 amino acids. The germline CDR1 and CDR2 sequences are KGHSH and LQKENI.